This TCR beta chain came from a study of blood T cell repertoires in COVID-19. About the study: COVID-19 samples from acute and convalescent phases originated in the United States, Italy and Spain. PBMCs, B-cell-depleted T cells, or T cells were the source of the cDNA or gDNA that made up the material.

This clone was counted between two and nine times. Per the original methods: Amplified reference gene primers provided the basis for estimating nucleated cell counts. Repertoires were generated with immunoSEQ multiplex PCR, while TCRdb's copy carries only in-frame clones and drops some. V and J calls and clone size are copied from that table; D and trimming were computed from the DNA. The sample has hundreds of thousands of clones, about 80% seen once; the top ten hold 1.5% to 2%. This CDR3 spans 17 amino acids. In germline, CDR1 is SGHDT, CDR2 YYEEEE. V shed 4 bases and J shed 4 bases, with 23 bases lying between them.

This clonotype originated in a woman older than 75 with acute or convalescent COVID-19. The source material was peripheral blood. V gene TRBV5-6 combines with J gene TRBJ2-5; D not resolved. The CDR3 protein is CASSRLRQRTTRETQYF. The CDR3 DNA sequence: TGTGCCAGCAGCCGCCTACGCCAACGTACTACCAGAGAGACCCAGTACTTC.